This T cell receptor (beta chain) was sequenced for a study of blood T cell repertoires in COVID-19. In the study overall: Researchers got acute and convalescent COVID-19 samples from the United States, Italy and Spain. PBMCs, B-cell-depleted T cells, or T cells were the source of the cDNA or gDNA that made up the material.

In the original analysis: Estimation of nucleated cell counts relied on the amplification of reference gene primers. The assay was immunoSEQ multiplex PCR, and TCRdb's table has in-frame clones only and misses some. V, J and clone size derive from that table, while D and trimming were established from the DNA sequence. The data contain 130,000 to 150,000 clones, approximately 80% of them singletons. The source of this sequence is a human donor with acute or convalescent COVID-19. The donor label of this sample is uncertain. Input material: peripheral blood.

CDR3: CASSSLGQGEEAFF. For the CDR3, the DNA is TGTGCCAGCAGCTCTCTGGGACAGGGCGAGGAAGCTTTCTTT. The V and J genes are TRBV7-6 and TRBJ1-1; 9 nucleotides align to TRBD1. This CDR3 contains 14 residues. The V segment lost 4 bases and the J segment 8 bases; nucleotides outside the gene matches: 8. Per the germline V gene, CDR1 is SGHVS and CDR2 is FNYEAQ.